This entry features one TCR beta chain sequence. The antigen it binds to is not known. There are no base qualities to consult, and no much larger clone falls within one base. The data were taken from a study of cytomegalovirus exposure and HLA in healthy donors (dated by TCRdb to the late 2010s). Regarding the study in general: According to an earlier analysis of several hundred of the donors, 200 million or so T cells yielded 117 million unique TCR beta sequences and roughly 280 Gb of sequence data. About 280 gigabases of sequencing data and tens of millions of unique TCR sequences were included in an early release covering roughly 600 HLA-typed donors. The genetic ancestry cluster associated with self-reported Caucasian donors included around four fifths of the 398 genotyped donors. The study aimed to test whether signatures of past pathogen exposure could be identified by cataloging public T cell receptors. The study profiled the T cell repertoires of under 850 subjects by immunosequencing and related them to cytomegalovirus serostatus. In addition to the first cohort of around 670 subjects, a separate validation cohort of approximately 130 different subjects was used. High-throughput TCR immunosequencing, statistical association of individual TCRs with disease status, and machine learning were combined to predict cytomegalovirus infection status. A later analysis re-examined previously published TCR beta repertoires from roughly 650 donors and added high-resolution HLA genotyping to investigate patterns of TCR occurrence. The later analysis used no new phenotypic data to find candidate immune exposures, relying instead on TCR beta sequences and their occurrence across donors. To decide whether each TCR beta V gene segment behaved as functional or pseudogenic, an earlier analysis of some 540 of the donors relied on high-throughput TCR beta sequencing. Donor age, sex, ethnicity and CMV serostatus were compiled alongside the repertoire data. A later genetic analysis used genome-wide SNP genotypes for about three fifths of the 666 donors, treating that subset as a discovery cohort. Every discovery cohort repertoire had been produced on one sequencing platform. Class I and class II HLA loci were covered by the typing at four-digit resolution. Typing coverage varied by locus: 629-630 donors for A, B, C, DRB1 and DQB1; approximately 560 for DQA1; nearly 610 for DPA1; roughly 450 for DPB1. Because of strong linkage in the cohort, a few DR-DQ haplotypes were treated as single units for association and clustering. Across about 380 genotyped donors of the cohort, an average of approximately 220,000 unique TCR beta nucleotide sequences per donor were sequenced, and 15% to 20% of those sequences were non-productive. General findings and caveats noted by the study authors: The 87-base-pair reads could not distinguish some IMGT-functional V segments, including TRBV6-2 and TRBV6-3, so those segments were excluded. The presence/absence analyses assumed that sequencing depth was roughly uniform across donors, and that assumption may not be true. A later analysis found that most CMV-associated TCR beta chains appeared HLA-restricted, with HLA associations seemingly driven largely by CMV exposure. Correlated functional status among segregating V segments might reflect linkage disequilibrium, but an unknown experimental factor could not be ruled out. A later genetic analysis reported fewer N-insertions in productive TCRs among donors in an Asian-associated ancestry cluster than the roughly 700-donor mean. In a later analysis, HLA-associated TCR beta chains showed more clonal expansion and lower generation probabilities than non-associated chains that were equally common. Assigning TCR associations to individual alleles was difficult when HLA alleles, especially DR and DQ, strongly co-occurred. A further reported finding was that TCR beta sequences accurately predicted the HLA-A and HLA-B alleles for most subjects in the first cohort. A later analysis associated 16,951 TCR beta sequences with specific HLA alleles at a false discovery rate of 0.05. In vitro tests confirmed that a few of the cytomegalovirus-associated TCR beta chains recognize cytomegalovirus antigens. Because counts were too low, roughly 18 rarely observed V segments, including chromosome 9 orphons, were left out of the earlier analysis of approximately 580 of the donors. It was suggested by the authors that the approach could potentially be generalized to other disease states and immunological phenotypes. The cohort was sequenced for TCR beta chains only, and without alpha or paired-chain data the features that could be detected were limited. Immune exposure information for the cohort was limited to CMV serostatus. Because HLA typing was missing for some donors at each locus, association tests included only the typed subset. A later analysis found that TCR association rates varied across HLA loci, with DRB1 alleles showing the most associated TCRs and HLA-C alleles the fewest. While some public TCRs were present in many individuals, most TCR sequences turned up only very rarely across donors. In a later genetic analysis, a missense DCLRE1C variant was associated with V-gene and J-gene trimming of TCR beta chains, and the association was replicated in an independent cohort. A group of highly shared sequence variants was considered likely to be a technical artifact of the sequencing pipeline. Several of the top co-occurrence clusters appeared to be linked to parvovirus B19, influenza, CMV and Epstein-Barr virus, according to a later analysis. Broadly in line with IMGT annotations, most TCR beta V segments showed up in productive rearrangements about 90% or about 30% of the time in an earlier analysis of roughly 590 of the donors. The classifier was reported to diagnose cytomegalovirus status with high specificity and sensitivity in both the original and validation cohorts. The study listed 150 to 200 TCR beta chains as associated with cytomegalovirus.

The CDR3, cysteine through phenylalanine, is 16 amino acids long. Of the read, only the CDR3 DNA is kept; its 48 bases are in frame from base 1. Trimming costs V 1 base and J 6 bases, and their ends lie 19 bases apart. The germline V gene gives CDR1 as LGHNA and CDR2 as YSLEER. Library construction relied on the immunoSEQ multiplex PCR assay. A mixture of 60 forward primers for TCR Vbeta segments and 13 reverse primers for TCR Jbeta segments was used in the multiplex PCR. The CDR3 region of rearranged TCR beta genes was amplified from genomic DNA by a multiplex PCR assay. The amplified TCR beta libraries were sequenced on the Illumina HiSeq System as 87-base-pair reads. Per the original workflow: In a later analysis, tens of millions of unique TCR beta chains were counted across the roughly 670 repertoires, and roughly 11 million of these chains were shared by at least two donors. Raw reads were error-corrected and collapsed into unique sequences with a nearest-neighbor algorithm that merged closely related sequences to remove PCR and sequencing errors. CDR3 sequences were aligned to IMGT reference sequences to assign V, D and J gene segments. For a sequence to be retained, a match of at least six nucleotides was required to both a V gene segment and a J gene segment. A rearrangement counted as productive if the CDR3 had no stop codons and remained in frame with V and J, and every other rearrangement counted as non-productive. CDR3 was defined by IMGT convention, running from the second conserved V-encoded cysteine to the conserved J-encoded phenylalanine. The earlier analysis of some 580 of the donors excluded any sequence lacking an unambiguous match to a single V gene segment. An earlier analysis of a few hundred of the donors classified V segments as functional when productive rearrangements were above 56.7% and as segregating when the standard deviation between donors was above 5%. A statistical classification framework was built to diagnose cytomegalovirus status from the catalog of TCR beta chain sequences. V and J gene assignment, in a later analysis, came from comparing TCR nucleotide sequences with IMGT/GENE-DB human TR gene sequences. Using the TCRdist pipeline, a later analysis assigned CDR3 sequences along with most-parsimonious VDJ recombination scenarios. In a later analysis, every TCR beta chain was defined by the combination of its CDR3 amino acid sequence and its V-gene family, and reads without a unique V-gene family were dropped. A later analysis removed 600 or so highly shared, low-generation-probability nucleotide sequences to deal with suspected cross-contamination and a sequencing artifact. For each public chain, a later analysis derived a clonal expansion index from normalized ranks of inferred template counts within each repertoire. A later analysis computed generation probabilities with a VDJ recombination model fitted to out-of-frame rearrangements, and checked the results against IGoR. A later analysis scored TCR-TCR, TCR-HLA and TCR-CMV co-occurrence with hypergeometric tests, applying a repertoire-size bias correction to TCR pairs. To estimate false discovery rates, a later analysis permuted the HLA or CMV assignments 20 times. In a later analysis, co-occurring TCRs were grouped using DBSCAN, with TCRdist sequence similarity added in when clustering inside HLA-allele-positive subsets. For co-occurrence clustering, repertoires with fewer than 30,000 or more than 120,000 public chains were excluded, along with 5 or 6 repertoires with anomalous nucleotide sharing. TCRdb re-hosts the immuneACCESS table, in-frame sequences only. Its copies lack some clones; in the studies checked, an unresolved V gene accounts for under half of them, and the cause for the rest is not known. The DNA gave D and trimming, while V, J and clone size come from that table. The sample profile shows about 180,000 clones; roughly 78% of them were found once. Of the sample, 1.5% to 2% falls within the top ten clones.

In total, approximately 610 healthy bone marrow donors made up the cohort. Cohort members were all nominally healthy when sampled, although unrecorded immune exposures were likely present. The donor was CMV seronegative and was included in the group of 352 seronegative cohort members. Each donor provided a peripheral blood sample, and peripheral blood mononuclear cells were used for TCR beta sequencing. The Qiagen DNeasy Blood Extraction Kit was used to extract genomic DNA from the blood cell samples. This clonotype was sampled from a woman in her thirties in good health and CMV-seronegative. Sequencing used PBMCs. This chain is built from TRBV4-3 and TRBJ2-7; TRBD2 is a possible D gene, resting on 7 matching bases. CDR3 protein: CASSQGGAGAPGEQYF. The DNA is TGCGCCAGCAGCCAAGGGGGCGCGGGGGCCCCGGGCGAGCAGTACTTC.